The 31 T cell receptor beta chains below come from one sample, sequenced in a study of T cell responses to AZD1222 COVID-19 vaccine. Method: immunoSEQ multiplex PCR; TCRdb's copy keeps in-frame clones and lacks some. This sample yields about 200,000 clones, of which roughly nine tenths are seen a single time; around 3.6% belongs to the top ten. The sequenced sample was peripheral blood, obtained 28 days after the second dose of the MenACWY control vaccine. The source of these receptors is an adult who received the MenACWY meningococcal vaccine as a control.

V and J are TRBV28 and TRBJ1-4; D gene ambiguous. This CDR3 region has 12 residues. Deletions cut 8 bases from V and 8 bases from J, with 12 bases between. From germline, CDR1 is MDHEN and CDR2 SYDVKM. The chain's CDR3 is CASGSSSEKLFF. In DNA form, the CDR3 reads TGTGCCAGCGGCAGCTCATCCGAAAAACTGTTTTTT. The complete variable domain, with remaining parts taken from reference TRBV28 and TRBJ1-4, reads DVKVTQSSRYLVKRTGEKVFLECVQDMDHENMFWYRQDPGLGLRLIYFSYDVKMKEKGDIPEGYSVSREKKERFSLILESASTNQTSMYLCASGSSSEKLFFGSGTQLSVL.

The CDR3 nucleotides are TGCGCCAGCAGCCAAGGGACAGTCTCTGGAAACACCATATATTTT. Amino acids: CASSQGTVSGNTIYF. The V and J genes are TRBV4-1 and TRBJ1-3; TRBD1 is a possible D gene (6 bases). V shed 1 base and J shed 0 bases, with 7 bases lying between them. Germline assignment: CDR1 MGHRA and CDR2 YSYEKL. CDR3 length equals 15 residues.

The V gene is TRBV6-6, the J gene TRBJ2-7, with 9 bases matching TRBD2. V lost 7 bases and J lost 4; bases outside the gene matches: 11. CDR1 is MNHNY, CDR2 SVGAGI, per germline (reference sequence). This CDR3 spans 15 amino acids. The CDR3 is CASTKGSGSGYEQYF. CDR3 DNA sequence: TGTGCCAGCACCAAGGGTAGCGGGAGTGGGTACGAGCAGTACTTC.

The chain has TRBV7-6 and TRBJ1-5; no firm D call. The CDR3 covers 17 residues. Germline-derived CDR1 and CDR2 are SGHVS and FNYEAQ. V was pared by 2 bases and J by 1 base, with 15 bases between. The CDR3 DNA is TGTGCCAGCAGCTTAAGTGTCGGCAGAGGGAGCAATCAGCCCCAGCATTTT. Amino acid sequence: CASSLSVGRGSNQPQHF.

The V call is TRBV19, the J call TRBJ1-1; possibly TRBD1 for D (6 bases). Germline CDR1 and CDR2: LNHDA and SQIVND (reference sequence). Trimming took off 0 bases at V and 8 bases at J, with 10 bases between the two ends. CDR3 length: 13 amino acids. The CDR3 nucleotides read TGTGCCAGTAGTATAGATGGGACAAGGGAAGCTTTCTTT. Translating it yields CASSIDGTREAFF. The variable domain in full, completed from reference TRBV19 and TRBJ1-1, reads DGGITQSPKYLFRKEGQNVTLSCEQNLNHDAMYWYRQDPGQGLRLIYYSQIVNDFQKGDIAEGYSVSREKKESFPLTVTSAQKNPTAFYLCASSIDGTREAFFGQGTRLTVV.

V gene TRBV7-2 combines with J gene TRBJ2-1; D perhaps matches TRBD1 (6 bases). With 1 base removed from V and 6 bases from J, the gap between germline ends came to 7 bases. Germline lookup yields CDR1 SGHTA and CDR2 FQGNSA. The CDR3 runs to 13 residues. The DNA for the CDR3 is TGTGCCAGCAGCTTAGGAGGGGGCAATGAGCAGTTCTTC. This encodes CASSLGGGNEQFF.

This clone was observed a single time. This sequence joins TRBV5-1 and TRBJ1-2, with D perhaps TRBD1 (6 bases). Trimming removed 9 bases from V and 2 bases from J, with 23 bases in between. Germline values: CDR1 SGHRS, CDR2 YFSETQ. CDR3 length equals 16 residues. The CDR3 nucleotides read TGCGCCACCTCACTCACCCCTGCAGGGGCAAACTATGGCTACACCTTC. Translated, it gives CATSLTPAGANYGYTF.

This rearrangement joins TRBV10-2 to TRBJ1-5, with TRBD1 as a possible D gene (6 bases). V lost 3 bases and J lost 7, with 10 bases in between. Per the germline V gene, CDR1 is WSHSY and CDR2 is SAAADI. The CDR3 runs to 13 residues. Written as DNA, the CDR3 is TGCGCCAGCAGTGAACAGGGTAGACAGCCCCAGCATTTT. The encoded protein is CASSEQGRQPQHF.

V usage is TRBV28 and J usage is TRBJ2-3, with D possibly matching TRBD2 (5 bases). Germline-derived CDR1 and CDR2 are MDHEN and SYDVKM. Trimming took off 10 bases at V and 3 bases at J, with 17 bases between the two ends. This CDR3 is built from 14 residues. In DNA form, the CDR3 reads TGTGCCATCGCTGACCTCCCGGGGACAGATACGCAGTATTTT. Protein sequence: CAIADLPGTDTQYF. The full variable domain, with the rest looked up from reference TRBV28 and TRBJ2-3, is DVKVTQSSRYLVKRTGEKVFLECVQDMDHENMFWYRQDPGLGLRLIYFSYDVKMKEKGDIPEGYSVSREKKERFSLILESASTNQTSMYLCAIADLPGTDTQYFGPGTRLTVL.

The V call is TRBV6-1, the J call TRBJ2-7, with D unresolved. V shed 3 bases and J shed 2 bases, with 14 bases lying between them. The germline V gene encodes CDR1 MNHNS and CDR2 SASEGT. The CDR3 totals 15 residues. The CDR3 region is CASSEFTARAYEQYF. The DNA for the CDR3 is TGTGCCAGCAGTGAGTTCACAGCAAGGGCCTACGAGCAGTACTTC.

The sample holds one count of this clone. The chain is built from TRBV28 and TRBJ1-5; TRBD1 matches at 7 bases. The ends lost 5 bases at V and 5 bases at J; junction bases unmatched: 6. The CDR3 length is 14 residues. Germline assignment: CDR1 MDHEN and CDR2 SYDVKM. The CDR3 spells CASSPGTEYQPQHF. CDR3 DNA sequence: TGTGCCAGCAGTCCGGGGACAGAGTATCAGCCCCAGCATTTT.

The genes are TRBV3-1 (or the pseudogene TRBV3-2) and TRBJ2-1; D unresolved. V dropped 7 bases and J dropped 6 bases, with 13 bases sitting between them. This CDR3 spans 13 amino acids. Germline V lookup: CDR1 LGHDT, CDR2 YNNKEL (reference sequence). The CDR3 loop reads CASTRESINEQFF. The CDR3 bases are TGTGCCAGCACCCGTGAATCGATCAATGAGCAGTTCTTC.

The chain has TRBV5-8 and TRBJ1-2; TRBD1 matches at 7 bases. CDR1 is SGHTS, CDR2 YDEGEE, per germline. The ends lost 4 bases at V and 3 bases at J; junction bases unmatched: 6. The CDR3 contains 14 residues. The CDR3 DNA follows: TGTGCCAGCAGCCGTGGACAGGACTACTATGGCTACACCTTC. As protein: CASSRGQDYYGYTF.

The J gene is TRBJ1-5, the V gene TRBV2; the match to TRBD1 covers 11 bases. Germline V lookup: CDR1 SNHLY, CDR2 FYNNEI. V shed 3 bases and J 6 bases; nucleotides not matched to a gene: 4. This CDR3 is 15 amino acids long. CDR3 DNA: TGTGCCAGCAGTGACGGACAGGGGGCAGGTCAGCCCCAGCATTTT. Translating gives CASSDGQGAGQPQHF. Based on the CDR3 plus reference TRBV2 and TRBJ1-5, the full variable domain is EPEVTQTPSHQVTQMGQEVILRCVPISNHLYFYWYRQILGQKVEFLVSFYNNEISEKSEIFDDQFSVERPDGSNFTLKIRSTKLEDSAMYFCASSDGQGAGQPQHFGDGTRLSIL.

J is TRBJ2-7 and V is TRBV30, with 11 bases fitting TRBD1. The germline V gene has CDR1 GTSNPN and CDR2 SVGIG (reference sequence). The CDR3 is made up of 15 amino acids. The V gene end was trimmed by 8 bases and the J gene end by 1 base; junction bases not matched to a gene: 10. CDR3 sequence (DNA): TGTGCCACCGCTCTTGGACAGGGGGCTTCCTACGAGCAGTACTTC. This sequence encodes CATALGQGASYEQYF.

J is TRBJ1-6 and V is TRBV9, with D maybe TRBD1 (5 bases). V lost 0 bases and J 7 bases, leaving 8 bases between the germline ends. CDR3 length: 14 residues. The V gene's germline CDR1 is SGDLS and CDR2 YYNGEE. The CDR3 here is CASSVEGRNSPLHF. CDR3 coding DNA: TGTGCCAGCAGCGTAGAGGGGCGGAATTCACCCCTCCACTTT.

A word on this clone: One end of the junction fails to match germline, which may point to a read error. J is TRBJ2-7 and V is TRBV10-3; 9 nucleotides line up with TRBD2. The CDR3 extends over 15 amino acids. Germline CDR1 reads ENHRY; CDR2 reads SYGVKD. CDR3 loop: CAISEPGLAGPGPHF. The CDR3 coding sequence is TGTGCCATCAGTGAGCCCGGCCTAGCGGGGCCTGGCCCGCACTTC.

This sequence joins TRBV6-5 and TRBJ1-5, with 10 nucleotides matching TRBD1. Germline trimming cut 7 bases from V and 2 bases from J; bases unmatched to any gene: 5. The germline V gene encodes CDR1 MNHEY and CDR2 SVGAGI. The CDR3 spans 15 residues. The chain's CDR3 is CASMAGTGGNQPQHF. The CDR3 DNA sequence: TGTGCCAGCATGGCCGGGACAGGGGGCAATCAGCCCCAGCATTTT.

The V gene is TRBV5-1, the J gene TRBJ1-1; 12 bases align to TRBD1. CDR3 length equals 17 residues. With 0 bases clipped from V and 9 bases from J, the junction kept 12 bases outside the gene matches. The germline gives CDR1 SGHRS, CDR2 YFSETQ. CDR3 amino acids: CASSLVPGGQGAVKAFF. The CDR3 region has the DNA TGCGCCAGCAGCTTGGTGCCCGGGGGACAGGGGGCGGTGAAAGCTTTCTTT.

V usage is TRBV28 and J usage is TRBJ1-5; D is perhaps TRBD1 (5 bases). Germline lookup yields CDR1 MDHEN and CDR2 SYDVKM. Trimming pared 3 bases from V and 2 bases from J, leaving 14 bases between. The CDR3 runs to 16 residues. The CDR3, as DNA: TGTGCCAGCAGTTTCCAGGGCGGAAATGGCAATCAGCCCCAGCATTTT. It specifies CASSFQGGNGNQPQHF.

The chain has TRBV6-5 and TRBJ1-6; D is perhaps TRBD1 (5 bases). With 6 bases removed from V and 6 bases from J, the gap between germline ends came to 12 bases. CDR3 length equals 14 residues. Germline-derived CDR1 and CDR2 are MNHEY and SVGAGI. For the CDR3, the DNA is TGTGCCAGCAGGGGGGTAGGGGTTAATTCACCCCTCCACTTT. This gives the protein CASRGVGVNSPLHF.

The chain has TRBV27 and TRBJ2-3, with TRBD2 matching 15 bases. V trimming: 5 bases; J trimming: 8 bases; junction bases outside the gene matches: 8. The CDR3 contains 16 residues. Germline values: CDR1 MNHEY, CDR2 SMNVEV (reference sequence). The DNA for the CDR3 is TGTGCCAGCAGTCCACCCGGACTAGCGGGAGGGGGTACGCAGTATTTT. The encoded protein is CASSPPGLAGGGTQYF.

V usage is TRBV4-2 and J usage is TRBJ2-5; weak D call: TRBD1 (5 bases). The CDR3 loop spans 13 amino acids. Trimming removed 4 bases from V and 1 base from J, with 7 bases in between. Germline V gene sequence: CDR1 LGHNA, CDR2 YNFKEQ. The CDR3 sequence is CASSRDSQETQYF. CDR3 bases: TGTGCCAGCAGCCGCGACAGCCAAGAGACCCAGTACTTC.

The J gene is TRBJ1-1, the V gene TRBV5-3; D gene unclear. TRBV5-3 is sorted into the ORF group, with uncertain function. Trimming took 0 bases from V and 5 from J, leaving 8 bases between them. The CDR3 runs 13 residues. Here the CDR3 reads CARSLEGVTEAFF. The CDR3 DNA reads TGTGCCAGAAGCTTGGAGGGTGTAACTGAAGCTTTCTTT.

The chain has TRBV28 and TRBJ2-7, with 10 bases identical to TRBD1. The CDR3 sequence is 16 residues long. CDR1 MDHEN and CDR2 SYDVKM come from the germline V gene. J lost 2 bases, V lost 8 bases, and 12 bases had no gene match. In DNA, the CDR3 is TGTGCCAGCCCCCCTCCGGGACAGGGGCGCCCCTACGAGCAGTACTTC. Amino acid sequence: CASPPPGQGRPYEQYF.

This chain joins TRBV3-1 (or the pseudogene TRBV3-2) and TRBJ2-7; unclear D gene. Trimming left V 0 bases short and J 2 bases short, with 11 bases between. Germline V gene lookup returns CDR1 LGHDT and CDR2 YNNKEL (reference sequence). The CDR3 loop spans 15 amino acids. CDR3 loop: CASSQDLAPAYEQYF. The CDR3 region has the DNA TGTGCCAGCAGCCAAGATCTGGCCCCCGCCTACGAGCAGTACTTC.

The gene calls are TRBV6-5 and TRBJ1-4; D not certain. V shed 7 bases and J shed 7 bases, with 13 bases lying between them. Germline CDR1 MNHEY, CDR2 SVGAGI. The CDR3 runs to 13 residues. CDR3 region: CASTPREGEKLFF. CDR3 nucleotides: TGTGCCAGCACCCCACGAGAAGGTGAAAAACTGTTTTTT.

The rearrangement links TRBV2 to TRBJ1-2, with D perhaps matching TRBD1 (6 bases). This CDR3 has 14 residues. V was pared by 7 bases and J by 6 bases, with 18 bases between. Germline-derived CDR1 and CDR2 are SNHLY and FYNNEI. CDR3 loop: CASIPNGGGDGYTF. Written as DNA, the CDR3 is TGTGCCAGCATCCCTAACGGGGGCGGGGATGGCTACACCTTC. Looking up the rest from reference TRBV2 and TRBJ1-2 gives the full variable domain: EPEVTQTPSHQVTQMGQEVILRCVPISNHLYFYWYRQILGQKVEFLVSFYNNEISEKSEIFDDQFSVERPDGSNFTLKIRSTKLEDSAMYFCASIPNGGGDGYTFGSGTRLTVV.

The rearrangement links TRBV30 to TRBJ2-1, with 11 bases aligning to TRBD2. Trimming at V came to 4 bases and at J to 4 bases, leaving 3 bases not matched to a gene. This CDR3 is 14 amino acids long. Germline CDR1 and CDR2: GTSNPN and SVGIG (reference sequence). DNA for the CDR3: TGTGCCTGGACAAGGACTAGCGGGTACAATGAGCAGTTCTTC. It yields the protein CAWTRTSGYNEQFF.

V usage is TRBV18 and J usage is TRBJ1-2, with 10 positions matching TRBD1. Trimming at V came to 3 bases and at J to 4 bases, leaving 2 bases not matched to a gene. The CDR3 covers 14 residues. Germline CDR1 is KGHSH and CDR2 is LQKENI. The CDR3 region has the DNA TGTGCCAGCTCACCGCGACAGGGGGCCTATGGCTACACCTTC. It is translated as CASSPRQGAYGYTF.

CDR3 protein: CATSMGLAVGDTQYF. The CDR3 DNA follows: TGTGCCACCAGCATGGGACTAGCGGTGGGAGATACGCAGTATTTT. The V call is TRBV15, the J call TRBJ2-3; 11 bases match TRBD2. Germline trimming cut 4 bases from V and 5 bases from J; bases unmatched to any gene: 5. The CDR3 has 15 amino acids. Germline loops: CDR1 LNHNV, CDR2 YYDKDF (reference sequence).